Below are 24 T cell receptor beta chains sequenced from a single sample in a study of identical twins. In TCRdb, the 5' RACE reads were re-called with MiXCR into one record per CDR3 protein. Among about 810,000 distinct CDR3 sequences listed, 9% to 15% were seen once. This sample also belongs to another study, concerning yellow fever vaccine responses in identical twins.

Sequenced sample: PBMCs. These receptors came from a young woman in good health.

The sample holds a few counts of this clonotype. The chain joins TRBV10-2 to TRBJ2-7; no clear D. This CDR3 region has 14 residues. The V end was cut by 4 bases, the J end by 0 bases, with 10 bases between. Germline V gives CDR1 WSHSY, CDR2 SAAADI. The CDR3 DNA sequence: TGCGCCAGCAGTGGAAGTCGGAGCTCCTACGAGCAGTACTTC. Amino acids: CASSGSRSSYEQYF.

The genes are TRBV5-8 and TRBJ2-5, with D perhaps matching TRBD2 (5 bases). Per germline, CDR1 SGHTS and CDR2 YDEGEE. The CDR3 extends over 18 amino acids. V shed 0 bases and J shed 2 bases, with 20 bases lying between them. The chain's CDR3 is CASSLVGISELRQETQYF. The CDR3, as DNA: TGTGCCAGCAGCTTGGTCGGAATTAGCGAACTTCGACAAGAGACCCAGTACTTC.

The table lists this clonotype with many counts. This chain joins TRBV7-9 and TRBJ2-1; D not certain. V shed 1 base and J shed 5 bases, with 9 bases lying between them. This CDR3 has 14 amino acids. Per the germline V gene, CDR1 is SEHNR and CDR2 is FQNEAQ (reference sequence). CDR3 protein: CASSLESPNNEQFF. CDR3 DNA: TGTGCCAGCAGCTTAGAGTCCCCCAACAATGAGCAGTTCTTC.

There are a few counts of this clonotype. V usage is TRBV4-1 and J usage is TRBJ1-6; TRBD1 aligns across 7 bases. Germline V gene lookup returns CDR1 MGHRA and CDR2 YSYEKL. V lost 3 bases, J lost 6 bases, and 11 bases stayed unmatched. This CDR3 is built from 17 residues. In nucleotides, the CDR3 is TGCGCCAGCAGCCACATCAAGACAGGGCCTGGTAATTCACCCCTCCACTTT. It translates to CASSHIKTGPGNSPLHF.

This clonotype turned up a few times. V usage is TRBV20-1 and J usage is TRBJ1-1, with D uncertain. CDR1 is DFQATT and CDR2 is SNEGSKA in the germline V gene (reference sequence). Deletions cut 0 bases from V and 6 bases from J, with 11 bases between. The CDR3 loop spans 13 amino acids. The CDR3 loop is CSARDVGMAEAFF. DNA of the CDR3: TGCAGTGCTAGAGATGTGGGGATGGCTGAAGCTTTCTTT.

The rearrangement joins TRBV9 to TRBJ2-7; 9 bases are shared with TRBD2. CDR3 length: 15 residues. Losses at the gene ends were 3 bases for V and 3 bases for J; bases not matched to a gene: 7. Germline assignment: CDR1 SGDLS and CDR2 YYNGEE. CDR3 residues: CASSGGVAGDYEQYF. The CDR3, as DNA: TGTGCCAGCAGCGGCGGGGTAGCGGGAGACTACGAGCAGTACTTC.

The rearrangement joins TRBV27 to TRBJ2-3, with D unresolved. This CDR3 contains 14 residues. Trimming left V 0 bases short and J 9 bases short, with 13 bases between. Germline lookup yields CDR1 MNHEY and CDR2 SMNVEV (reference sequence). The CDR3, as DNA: TGTGCCAGCAGTTTATCGAGTGAGTCCAAGACGCAGTATTTT. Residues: CASSLSSESKTQYF.

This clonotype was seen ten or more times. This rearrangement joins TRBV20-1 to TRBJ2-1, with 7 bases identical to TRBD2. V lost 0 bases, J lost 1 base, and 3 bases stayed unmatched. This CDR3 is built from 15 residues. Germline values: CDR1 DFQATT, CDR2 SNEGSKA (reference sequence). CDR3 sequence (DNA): TGCAGTGCTAGAGAGGGGGGGGGGTCCTACAATGAGCAGTTCTTC. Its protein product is CSAREGGGSYNEQFF.

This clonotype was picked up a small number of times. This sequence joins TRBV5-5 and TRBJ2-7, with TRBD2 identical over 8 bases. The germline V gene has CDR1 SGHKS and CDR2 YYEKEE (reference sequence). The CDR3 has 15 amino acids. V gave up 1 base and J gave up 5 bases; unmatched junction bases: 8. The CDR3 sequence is CASSLRPGGPDEQYF. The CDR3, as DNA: TGTGCCAGCAGCTTGCGTCCGGGAGGGCCTGACGAGCAGTACTTC.

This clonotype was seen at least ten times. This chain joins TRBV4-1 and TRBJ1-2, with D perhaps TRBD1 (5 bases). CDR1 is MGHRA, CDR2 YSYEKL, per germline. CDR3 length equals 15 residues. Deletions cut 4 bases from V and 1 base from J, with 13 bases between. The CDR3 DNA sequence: TGCGCCAGCAGCCCTGGAATGGGACTTAACTATGGCTACACCTTC. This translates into CASSPGMGLNYGYTF.

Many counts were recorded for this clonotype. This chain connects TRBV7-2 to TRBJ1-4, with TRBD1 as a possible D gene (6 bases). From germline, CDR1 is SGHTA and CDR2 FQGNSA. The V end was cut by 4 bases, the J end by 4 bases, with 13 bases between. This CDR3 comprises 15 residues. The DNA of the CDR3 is TGTGCCAGCAGCTCCCGGGGGGCGGATAATGAAAAACTGTTTTTT. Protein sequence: CASSSRGADNEKLFF.

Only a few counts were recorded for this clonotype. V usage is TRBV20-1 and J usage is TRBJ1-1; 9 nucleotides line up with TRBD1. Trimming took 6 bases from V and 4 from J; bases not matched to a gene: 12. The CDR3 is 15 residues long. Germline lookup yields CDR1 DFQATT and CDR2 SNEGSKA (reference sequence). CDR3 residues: CSAPGQGRVSTEAFF. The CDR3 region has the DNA TGCAGTGCACCAGGACAGGGGAGGGTGAGCACTGAAGCTTTCTTT.

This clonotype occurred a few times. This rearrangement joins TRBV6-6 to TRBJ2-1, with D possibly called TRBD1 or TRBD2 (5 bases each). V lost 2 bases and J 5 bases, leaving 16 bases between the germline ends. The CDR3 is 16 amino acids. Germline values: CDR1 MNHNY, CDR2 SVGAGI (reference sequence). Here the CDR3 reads CASSYGDQTVHNEQFF. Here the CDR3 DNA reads TGTGCCAGCAGTTACGGGGACCAGACAGTCCACAATGAGCAGTTCTTC.

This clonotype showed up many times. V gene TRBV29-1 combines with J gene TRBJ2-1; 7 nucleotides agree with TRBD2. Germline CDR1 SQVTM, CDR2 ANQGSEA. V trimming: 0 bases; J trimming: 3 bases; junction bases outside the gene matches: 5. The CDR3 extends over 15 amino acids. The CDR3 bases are TGCAGCGTTGAAGATCGGCGGGAGTTCTACAATGAGCAGTTCTTC. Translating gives CSVEDRREFYNEQFF.

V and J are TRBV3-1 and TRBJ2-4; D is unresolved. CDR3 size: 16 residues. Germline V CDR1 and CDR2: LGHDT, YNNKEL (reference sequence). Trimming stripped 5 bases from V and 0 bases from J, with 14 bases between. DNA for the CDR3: TGTGCCAGCAGCGCAAACTTGTTACTAGCCAAAAACATTCAGTACTTC. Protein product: CASSANLLLAKNIQYF.

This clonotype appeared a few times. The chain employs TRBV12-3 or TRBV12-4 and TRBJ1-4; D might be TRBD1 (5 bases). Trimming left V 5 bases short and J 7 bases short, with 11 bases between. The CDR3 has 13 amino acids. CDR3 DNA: TGTGCCAGCAGTATGGGACGGATTGAAAAACTGTTTTTT. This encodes CASSMGRIEKLFF.

This CDR3 is CATSEFGDTQYF. DNA of the CDR3: TGTGCCACCAGTGAATTTGGAGATACGCAGTATTTT. This sequence joins TRBV24-1 and TRBJ2-3, with unresolved D. The CDR3 loop spans 12 amino acids. Germline V gene lookup returns CDR1 KGHDR and CDR2 SFDVKD. Trimming removed 4 bases at V and 5 bases at J, with 6 bases between.

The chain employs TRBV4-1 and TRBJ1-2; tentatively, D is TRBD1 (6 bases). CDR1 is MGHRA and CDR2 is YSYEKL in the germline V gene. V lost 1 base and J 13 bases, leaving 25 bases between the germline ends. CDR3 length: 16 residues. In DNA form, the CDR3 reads TGCGCCAGCAGCCAAGGGTTCGGCGACAGGCTTCAGTTTGGCACCTTC. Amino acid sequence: CASSQGFGDRLQFGTF.

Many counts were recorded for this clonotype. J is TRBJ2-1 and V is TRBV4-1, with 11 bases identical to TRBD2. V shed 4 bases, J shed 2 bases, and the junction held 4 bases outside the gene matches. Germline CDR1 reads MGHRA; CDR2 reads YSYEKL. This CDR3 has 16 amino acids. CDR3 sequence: CASSPVAGGPYNEQFF. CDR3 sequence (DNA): TGCGCCAGCAGCCCAGTAGCGGGAGGGCCCTACAATGAGCAGTTCTTC.

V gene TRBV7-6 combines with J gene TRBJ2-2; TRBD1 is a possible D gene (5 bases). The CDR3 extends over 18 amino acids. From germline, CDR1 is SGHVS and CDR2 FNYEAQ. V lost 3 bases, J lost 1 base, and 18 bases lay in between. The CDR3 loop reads CASSLGTLGDRNTGELFF. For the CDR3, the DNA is TGTGCCAGCAGCTTGGGAACACTTGGAGACAGGAACACCGGGGAGCTGTTTTTT.

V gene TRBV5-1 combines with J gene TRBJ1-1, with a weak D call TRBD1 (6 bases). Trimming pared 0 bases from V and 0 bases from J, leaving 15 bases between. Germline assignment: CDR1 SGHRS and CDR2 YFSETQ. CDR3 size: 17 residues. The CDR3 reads CASSLAPQGSMNTEAFF. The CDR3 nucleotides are TGCGCCAGCAGCTTGGCCCCCCAGGGGTCTATGAACACTGAAGCTTTCTTT.

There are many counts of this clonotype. In DNA, the CDR3 is TGCAGCGTTGAAGGTCGCCCTAGCGGAAACACAGATACGCAGTATTTT. Its protein is CSVEGRPSGNTDTQYF. The chain carries TRBV29-1 and TRBJ2-3; the match to TRBD2 covers 7 bases. The CDR3 contains 16 residues. With V trimmed by 1 base and J by 2 bases, 9 bases remained unmatched. In germline, CDR1 is SQVTM, CDR2 ANQGSEA.

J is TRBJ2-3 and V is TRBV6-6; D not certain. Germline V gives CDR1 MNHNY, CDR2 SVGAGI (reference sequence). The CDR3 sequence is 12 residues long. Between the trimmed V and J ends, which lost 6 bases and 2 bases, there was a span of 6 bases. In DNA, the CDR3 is TGTGCCAGCAGCTGGAACACAGATACGCAGTATTTT. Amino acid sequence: CASSWNTDTQYF.

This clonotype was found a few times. The CDR3 DNA is TGTGCCAGCAGTACCGGGACAGGAAAGCTGTTTTTT. Protein product: CASSTGTGKLFF. The chain has TRBV28 and TRBJ2-2; 8 bases align to TRBD1. The CDR3 runs 12 residues. Looked up from germline, CDR1 is MDHEN and CDR2 is SYDVKM. The junction had 5 bases not matched to a gene; V was cut back by 5 bases and J by 12 bases.